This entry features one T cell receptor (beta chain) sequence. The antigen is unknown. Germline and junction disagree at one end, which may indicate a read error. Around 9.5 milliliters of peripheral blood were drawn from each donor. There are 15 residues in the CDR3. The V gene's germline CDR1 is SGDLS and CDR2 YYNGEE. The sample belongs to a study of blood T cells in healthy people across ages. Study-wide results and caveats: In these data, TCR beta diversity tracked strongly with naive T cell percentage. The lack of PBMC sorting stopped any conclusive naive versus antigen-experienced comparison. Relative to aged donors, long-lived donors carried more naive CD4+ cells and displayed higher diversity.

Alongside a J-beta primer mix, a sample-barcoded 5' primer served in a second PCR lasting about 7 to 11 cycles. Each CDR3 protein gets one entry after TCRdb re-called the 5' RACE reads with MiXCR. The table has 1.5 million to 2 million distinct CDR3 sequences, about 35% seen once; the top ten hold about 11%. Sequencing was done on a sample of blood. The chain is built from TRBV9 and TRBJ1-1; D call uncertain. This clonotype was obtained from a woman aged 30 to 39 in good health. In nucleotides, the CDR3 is TGTGCCAGCAGCCGCTACCAGGATTTTGACACTCAAGCTTTCTTT. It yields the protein CASSRYQDFDTQAFF.